Shown below are 24 T cell receptor beta chains from a single sample sequenced in a study of cytomegalovirus exposure and HLA in healthy donors. PCR employed 60 Vbeta and 13 Jbeta primers. Clones were read by immunoSEQ multiplex PCR, and TCRdb kept only the in-frame ones, dropping some. The profile shows under 200,000 clones, roughly 80% of them singletons. The sequenced sample was PBMCs. The source of these receptors is a man in his thirties or forties in good health and CMV-seronegative.

V usage is TRBV9 and J usage is TRBJ2-7; a weak D match, TRBD2 (5 bases). CDR3 size: 16 residues. The V and J ends lost 3 bases and 0 bases respectively, with 16 bases between them. The germline V gene has CDR1 SGDLS and CDR2 YYNGEE. CDR3 DNA sequence: TGTGCCAGCAGCGAGGGCGGGCGAAGGAGCTCCTACGAGCAGTACTTC. Amino acid sequence: CASSEGGRRSSYEQYF. Based on the CDR3 plus reference TRBV9 and TRBJ2-7, the full variable domain is DSGVTQTPKHLITATGQRVTLRCSPRSGDLSVYWYQQSLDQGLQFLIQYYNGEERAKGNILERFSAQQFPDLHSELNLSSLELGDSALYFCASSEGGRRSSYEQYFGPGTRLTVT.

In nucleotides, the CDR3 is TGTGCCAGCAGCTCTCTGGTGGTCTCGGGGATCGGAAATGAGCAGTTCTTC. It encodes CASSSLVVSGIGNEQFF. The chain carries TRBV7-9 and TRBJ2-1; D may be TRBD2 (5 bases). Trimming took 4 bases from V and 7 from J, leaving 23 bases between them. The CDR3 length is 17 residues. Per germline, CDR1 SEHNR and CDR2 FQNEAQ (reference sequence). Filled out from reference TRBV7-9 and TRBJ2-1, the complete variable domain reads DTGVSQNPRHKITKRGQNVTFRCDPISEHNRLYWYRQTLGQGPEFLTYFQNEAQLEKSRLLSDRFSAERPKGSFSTLEIQRTEQGDSAMYLCASSSLVVSGIGNEQFFGPGTRLTVL.

This chain uses TRBV27 with TRBJ1-2, with 9 bases fitting TRBD1. Germline V gene data show CDR1 as MNHEY and CDR2 as SMNVEV (reference sequence). The CDR3 totals 15 residues. The V and J ends lost 0 bases and 8 bases, in that order; junction bases with no gene match: 7. The DNA of the CDR3 is TGTGCCAGCAGTTTATCCCCGGGGACAGGGTTAGGCTACACCTTC. It encodes CASSLSPGTGLGYTF.

The chain employs TRBV28 and TRBJ1-2; 12 bases align to TRBD1. Looked up from germline, CDR1 is MDHEN and CDR2 is SYDVKM. V lost 4 bases and J lost 7; bases outside the gene matches: 10. The CDR3 sequence is 16 residues long. The CDR3 DNA is TGTGCCAGCAGTTCCGGGACAGGGGGCGCCGGCGGTGGCTACACCTTC. As protein: CASSSGTGGAGGGYTF.

V gene TRBV30 combines with J gene TRBJ1-2; 10 nucleotides align to TRBD1. The CDR3 is 14 residues long. Germline V gene lookup returns CDR1 GTSNPN and CDR2 SVGIG (reference sequence). The V segment lost 4 bases and the J segment 4 bases; nucleotides outside the gene matches: 6. The CDR3 here is CAWIKDRGTYGYTF. The CDR3 DNA is TGTGCCTGGATTAAGGACAGGGGGACCTATGGCTACACCTTC.

This chain uses TRBV19 with TRBJ2-5, with 10 bases identical to TRBD1. With 9 bases clipped from V and 0 bases from J, the junction kept 7 bases outside the gene matches. The germline CDR1 and CDR2 sequences are LNHDA and SQIVND (reference sequence). The CDR3 totals 15 residues. CDR3 in DNA: TGTGCCAGCCGGGACAGGGGCTTGTACCAAGAGACCCAGTACTTC. Protein product: CASRDRGLYQETQYF.

The chain employs TRBV5-6 and TRBJ2-1, with D perhaps matching TRBD1 (6 bases). CDR1 is SGHDT and CDR2 is YYEEEE in the germline V gene. Trimming took 2 bases from V and 2 from J, leaving 20 bases between them. This CDR3 has 18 amino acids. The CDR3 is CASSLYGAQGPTYNEQFF. The CDR3 DNA sequence: TGTGCCAGCAGCTTATACGGGGCACAGGGCCCTACCTACAATGAGCAGTTCTTC.

DNA for the CDR3: TGTGCCTCCACTAGACAGGGGGCGTTGAGTAATTCACCCCTCCACTTT. Amino acids: CASTRQGALSNSPLHF. The chain is built from TRBV30 and TRBJ1-6, with TRBD1 matching 10 bases. The V gene end was trimmed by 7 bases and the J gene end by 6 bases; junction bases not matched to a gene: 12. The germline V gene encodes CDR1 GTSNPN and CDR2 SVGIG (reference sequence). The CDR3 length is 16 residues. The full variable domain, in which reference TRBV30 and TRBJ1-6 provide the parts outside the CDR3, is SQTIHQWPATLVQPVGSPLSLECTVEGTSNPNLYWYRQAAGRGLQLLFYSVGIGQISSEVPQNLSASRPQDRQFILSSKKLLLSDSGFYLCASTRQGALSNSPLHFGNGTRLTVT.

The genes are TRBV9 and TRBJ1-2; 9 bases line up with TRBD1. Germline CDR1 reads SGDLS; CDR2 reads YYNGEE. After removal of 1 base from V and 8 bases from J, the junction contained 12 bases not matched to a gene. The CDR3 is 16 residues long. CDR3 protein: CASSVYGTGRLKGYTF. CDR3 DNA sequence: TGTGCCAGCAGCGTATACGGGACAGGGCGATTGAAAGGCTACACCTTC. Complete variable domain (other parts from reference TRBV9 and TRBJ1-2): DSGVTQTPKHLITATGQRVTLRCSPRSGDLSVYWYQQSLDQGLQFLIQYYNGEERAKGNILERFSAQQFPDLHSELNLSSLELGDSALYFCASSVYGTGRLKGYTFGSGTRLTVV.

This clone was seen a handful of times. The rearrangement links TRBV11-2 to TRBJ1-1; D uncertain. Germline values: CDR1 SGHAT, CDR2 FQNNGV. Between the trimmed V and J ends, which lost 2 bases and 6 bases, there was a span of 7 bases. The CDR3 is made up of 12 amino acids. CDR3 sequence reads: CASSLSASEAFF. CDR3 bases: TGTGCCAGCAGCTTATCAGCGTCTGAAGCTTTCTTT.

The chain combines TRBV28 with TRBJ2-6, with 9 bases matching TRBD2. This CDR3 is 16 amino acids long. CDR1 and CDR2 from the germline V gene are MDHEN and SYDVKM. V was pared by 8 bases and J by 1 base, with 6 bases of the junction left unmatched. The chain's CDR3 is CASEGREGSGANVLTF. CDR3 bases: TGTGCCAGCGAAGGGCGGGAGGGATCTGGGGCCAACGTCCTGACTTTC. Complete variable domain (other parts from reference TRBV28 and TRBJ2-6): DVKVTQSSRYLVKRTGEKVFLECVQDMDHENMFWYRQDPGLGLRLIYFSYDVKMKEKGDIPEGYSVSREKKERFSLILESASTNQTSMYLCASEGREGSGANVLTFGAGSRLTVL.

The chain carries TRBV2 and TRBJ2-2; D not certain. This CDR3 is built from 13 residues. Deletions cut 7 bases from V and 1 base from J, with 7 bases between. Germline CDR1 SNHLY, CDR2 FYNNEI. The CDR3 sequence is CASNLMNTGELFF. In DNA form, the CDR3 reads TGTGCCAGCAACCTAATGAACACCGGGGAGCTGTTTTTT. The full variable domain, its missing parts supplied by reference TRBV2 and TRBJ2-2, is EPEVTQTPSHQVTQMGQEVILRCVPISNHLYFYWYRQILGQKVEFLVSFYNNEISEKSEIFDDQFSVERPDGSNFTLKIRSTKLEDSAMYFCASNLMNTGELFFGEGSRLTVL.

The chain combines TRBV9 with TRBJ1-4; D not resolved. CDR1 is SGDLS, CDR2 YYNGEE, per germline. The CDR3 is made up of 20 amino acids. V lost 0 bases, J lost 0 bases, and 21 bases lay in between. This chain's CDR3 is CASSVAGVPPGKSTNEKLFF. In nucleotides, the CDR3 is TGTGCCAGCAGCGTAGCCGGGGTTCCGCCTGGCAAATCAACTAATGAAAAACTGTTTTTT.

The CDR3 coding sequence is TGTGCCAGCAGTACCTACACAGGGTTGGGTGAAAAACTGTTTTTT. Its translation is CASSTYTGLGEKLFF. V usage is TRBV28 and J usage is TRBJ1-4; weak D call: TRBD1 (6 bases). V was cut by 5 bases and J by 7 bases, with 17 bases left in between. Germline assignment: CDR1 MDHEN and CDR2 SYDVKM. This CDR3 is 15 amino acids long.

The chain uses TRBV11-3 and TRBJ2-7, with D tentatively TRBD1 (5 bases). Germline V gene lookup returns CDR1 SGHNT and CDR2 YENEEA. CDR3 size: 12 residues. The V end lost 1 base, the J end lost 6 bases, and 7 bases lay between the germline ends. CDR3 in amino acids: CASSLAQAEQYF. CDR3 nucleotide sequence: TGTGCCAGCAGCTTAGCACAGGCCGAGCAGTACTTC. Looking up the rest from reference TRBV11-3 and TRBJ2-7 gives the full variable domain: EAGVVQSPRYKIIEKKQPVAFWCNPISGHNTLYWYLQNLGQGPELLIRYENEEAVDDSQLPKDRFSAERLKGVDSTLKIQPAELGDSAVYLCASSLAQAEQYFGPGTRLTVT.

The chain joins TRBV29-1 to TRBJ1-1, with TRBD1 matching 7 bases. J lost 4 bases, V lost 4 bases, and 9 bases had no gene match. CDR3 length: 14 residues. In germline, CDR1 is SQVTM, CDR2 ANQGSEA. CDR3 DNA: TGCAGCGTTGCACTGAGGGGGCGAGGCACTGAAGCTTTCTTT. Protein product: CSVALRGRGTEAFF. Full variable domain (rest looked up from reference TRBV29-1 and TRBJ1-1): SAVISQKPSRDICQRGTSLTIQCQVDSQVTMMFWYRQQPGQSLTLIATANQGSEATYESGFVIDKFPISRPNLTFSTLTVSNMSPEDSSIYLCSVALRGRGTEAFFGQGTRLTVV.

V gene TRBV7-9 combines with J gene TRBJ2-3; TRBD2 aligns across 7 bases. Germline V gives CDR1 SEHNR, CDR2 FQNEAQ (reference sequence). The CDR3 has 15 amino acids. V lost 1 base to trimming and J lost 1 base; unmatched junction nucleotides: 2. CDR3 residues: CASSLGGGGTDTQYF. CDR3 sequence (DNA): TGTGCCAGCAGCTTAGGCGGGGGTGGCACAGATACGCAGTATTTT.

The sample holds one count of this clone. The chain carries TRBV21-1 and TRBJ1-5. TRBV21-1 is assigned pseudogene status. The CDR3 contains 15 residues. The CDR3 protein is CASSKRRGGNQPQHF. The CDR3 DNA is TGTGCCAGCAGCAAACGGCGGGGAGGCAATCAGCCCCAGCATTTT.

This clone came up once. The V gene is TRBV11-2, the J gene TRBJ1-5; D not certain. The CDR3 contains 14 residues. CDR1 and CDR2 from the germline V gene are SGHAT and FQNNGV. Trimming removed 1 base at V and 0 bases at J, with 4 bases between. The CDR3 nucleotides are TGTGCCAGCAGCTTAGGACATAGCAATCAGCCCCAGCATTTT. Its protein is CASSLGHSNQPQHF.

This chain uses TRBV25-1 with TRBJ2-5, with a weak D call TRBD1 (6 bases). The V gene's germline CDR1 is MGHDK and CDR2 SYGVNS. Trimming removed 1 base from V and 4 bases from J, with 10 bases in between. This CDR3 is built from 14 residues. The chain's CDR3 is CASSEFGGGETQYF. Written as DNA, the CDR3 is TGTGCCAGCAGTGAATTTGGGGGCGGAGAGACCCAGTACTTC.

As for this clone: The sample carries other DNA sequences with the same CDR3. The rearrangement uses TRBV7-7 and TRBJ2-5; 11 bases are a match to TRBD2. This CDR3 has 17 amino acids. J lost 5 bases, V lost 3 bases, and 11 bases had no gene match. Germline loops: CDR1 SSHAT, CDR2 FNYEAQ (reference sequence). CDR3 protein: CASSFGEIAGGTETQYF. The CDR3 DNA sequence: TGTGCCAGCAGCTTTGGGGAAATAGCGGGAGGGACGGAGACCCAGTACTTC.

This clone was counted a single time. The chain has TRBV5-6 and TRBJ1-4, with D possibly being TRBD1 (6 bases). There are 14 residues in the CDR3. V was trimmed by 4 bases and J by 8 bases, leaving 15 bases between them. CDR1 and CDR2 from the germline V gene are SGHDT and YYEEEE. DNA for the CDR3: TGTGCCAGCAGCAAAAGGGGGTTTCAGGAAAAACTGTTTTTT. Protein: CASSKRGFQEKLFF.

This sequence joins TRBV5-4 and TRBJ1-4; possible D gene TRBD1, 5 bases. The germline gives CDR1 SGHNT, CDR2 YYREEE (reference sequence). V was clipped by 0 bases and J by 2 bases, with 17 bases between them. The CDR3 length is 18 residues. The CDR3 reads CASSLAAGIGGTNEKLFF. The CDR3 nucleotides read TGTGCCAGCAGCTTGGCGGCAGGGATTGGAGGGACTAATGAAAAACTGTTTTTT.

The genes are TRBV7-2 and TRBJ1-2; no firm D call. Germline V lookup: CDR1 SGHTA, CDR2 FQGNSA. Deletions cut 3 bases from V and 8 bases from J, with 16 bases between. The CDR3 contains 14 residues. The CDR3 DNA follows: TGTGCCAGCAGCTTTGATGGAGGGATGACGGGCTACACCTTC. It is translated as CASSFDGGMTGYTF.